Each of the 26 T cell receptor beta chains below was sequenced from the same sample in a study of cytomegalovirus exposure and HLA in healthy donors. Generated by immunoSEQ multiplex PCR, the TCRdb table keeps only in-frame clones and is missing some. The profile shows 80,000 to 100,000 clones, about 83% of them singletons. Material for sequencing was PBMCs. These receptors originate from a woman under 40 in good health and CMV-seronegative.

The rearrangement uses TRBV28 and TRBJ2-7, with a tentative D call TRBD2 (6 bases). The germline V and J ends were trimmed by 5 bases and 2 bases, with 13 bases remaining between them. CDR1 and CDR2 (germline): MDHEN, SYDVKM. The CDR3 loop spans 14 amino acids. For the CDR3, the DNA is TGTGCCAGCAGTACCCCGGGGAGGACCTACGAGCAGTACTTC. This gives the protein CASSTPGRTYEQYF.

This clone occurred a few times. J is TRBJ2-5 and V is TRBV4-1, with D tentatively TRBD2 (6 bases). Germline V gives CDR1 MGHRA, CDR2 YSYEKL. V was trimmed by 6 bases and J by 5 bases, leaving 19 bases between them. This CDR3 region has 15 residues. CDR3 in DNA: TGCGCCAGCAGTGCTGATGGCGGGGCCTGGGAGACCCAGTACTTC. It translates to CASSADGGAWETQYF.

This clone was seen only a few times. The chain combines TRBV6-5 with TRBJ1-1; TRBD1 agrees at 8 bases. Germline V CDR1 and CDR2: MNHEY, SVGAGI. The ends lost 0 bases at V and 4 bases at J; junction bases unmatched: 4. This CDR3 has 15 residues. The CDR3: CASSYSNTGGTEAFF. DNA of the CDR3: TGTGCCAGCAGTTACTCTAATACAGGGGGCACTGAAGCTTTCTTT.

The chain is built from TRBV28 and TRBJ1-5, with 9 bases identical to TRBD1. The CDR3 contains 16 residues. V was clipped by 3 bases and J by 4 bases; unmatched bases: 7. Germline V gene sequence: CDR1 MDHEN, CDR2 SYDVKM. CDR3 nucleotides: TGTGCCAGCAGTTTGTATGGGACAGGGCTAAATCAGCCCCAGCATTTT. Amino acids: CASSLYGTGLNQPQHF.

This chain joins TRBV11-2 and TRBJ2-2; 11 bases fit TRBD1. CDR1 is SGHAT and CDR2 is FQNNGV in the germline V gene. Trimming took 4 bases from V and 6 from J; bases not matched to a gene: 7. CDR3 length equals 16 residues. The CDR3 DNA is TGTGCCAGCAGCTCCGTCCCGGGACAGGGGGCCGGGGAGCTGTTTTTT. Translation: CASSSVPGQGAGELFF.

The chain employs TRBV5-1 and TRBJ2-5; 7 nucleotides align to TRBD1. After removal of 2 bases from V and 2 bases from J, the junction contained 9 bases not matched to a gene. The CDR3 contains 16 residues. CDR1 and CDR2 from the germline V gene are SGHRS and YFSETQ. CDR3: CASSFGGQSMQETQYF. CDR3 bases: TGCGCCAGCAGCTTTGGGGGACAGAGTATGCAAGAGACCCAGTACTTC.

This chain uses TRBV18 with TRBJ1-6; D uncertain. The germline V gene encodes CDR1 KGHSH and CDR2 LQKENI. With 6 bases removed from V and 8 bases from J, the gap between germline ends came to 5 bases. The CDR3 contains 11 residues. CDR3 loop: CASSGDSPLHF. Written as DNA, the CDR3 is TGTGCCAGCTCCGGGGATTCACCCCTCCACTTT.

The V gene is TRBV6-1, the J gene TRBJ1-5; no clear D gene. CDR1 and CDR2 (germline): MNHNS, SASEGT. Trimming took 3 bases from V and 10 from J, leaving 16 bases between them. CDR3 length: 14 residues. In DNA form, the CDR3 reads TGTGCCAGCAGTGACCCTGGACTCTTGGAACCCCAGCATTTT. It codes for CASSDPGLLEPQHF.

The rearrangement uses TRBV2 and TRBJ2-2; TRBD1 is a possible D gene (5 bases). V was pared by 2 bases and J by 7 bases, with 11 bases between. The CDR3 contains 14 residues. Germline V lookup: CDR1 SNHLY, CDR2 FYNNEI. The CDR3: CASSEQRRGGELFF. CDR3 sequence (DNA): TGTGCCAGCAGTGAACAGCGAAGGGGCGGGGAGCTGTTTTTT.

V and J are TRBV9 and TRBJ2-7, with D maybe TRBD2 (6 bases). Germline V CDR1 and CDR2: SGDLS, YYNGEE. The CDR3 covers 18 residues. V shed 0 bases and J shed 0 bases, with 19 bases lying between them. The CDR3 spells CASSVGRESPLSSYEQYF. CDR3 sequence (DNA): TGTGCCAGCAGCGTAGGACGGGAGTCTCCCCTGAGCTCCTACGAGCAGTACTTC.

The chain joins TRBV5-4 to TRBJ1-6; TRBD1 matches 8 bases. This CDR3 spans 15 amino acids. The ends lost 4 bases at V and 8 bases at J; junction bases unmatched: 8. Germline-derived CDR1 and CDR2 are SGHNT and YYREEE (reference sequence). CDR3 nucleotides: TGTGCCAGCAGCACCCGGACAGGGCAGGATTCACCCCTCCACTTT. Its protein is CASSTRTGQDSPLHF.

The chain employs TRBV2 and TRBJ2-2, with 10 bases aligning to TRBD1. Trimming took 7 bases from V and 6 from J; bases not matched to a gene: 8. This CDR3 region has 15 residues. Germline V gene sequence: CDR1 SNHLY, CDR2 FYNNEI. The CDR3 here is CASTRDRGVAGELFF. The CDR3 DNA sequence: TGTGCCAGCACCCGGGACAGGGGCGTAGCCGGGGAGCTGTTTTTT.

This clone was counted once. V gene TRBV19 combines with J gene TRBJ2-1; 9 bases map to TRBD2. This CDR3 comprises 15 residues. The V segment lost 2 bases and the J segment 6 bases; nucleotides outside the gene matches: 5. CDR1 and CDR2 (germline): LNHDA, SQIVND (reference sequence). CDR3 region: CASSILAGTANEQFF. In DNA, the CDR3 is TGTGCCAGTAGTATACTAGCGGGAACGGCCAATGAGCAGTTCTTC.

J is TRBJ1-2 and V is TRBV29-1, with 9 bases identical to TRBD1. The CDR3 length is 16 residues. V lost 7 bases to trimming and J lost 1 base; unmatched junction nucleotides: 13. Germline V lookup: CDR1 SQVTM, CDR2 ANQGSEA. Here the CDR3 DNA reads TGCAGCGGCGGGGATCCTGGGACAGGGAATAACTATGGCTACACCTTC. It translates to CSGGDPGTGNNYGYTF.

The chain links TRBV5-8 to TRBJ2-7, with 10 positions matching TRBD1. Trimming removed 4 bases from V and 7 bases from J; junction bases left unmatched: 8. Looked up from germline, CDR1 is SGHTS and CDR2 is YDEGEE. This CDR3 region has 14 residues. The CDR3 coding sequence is TGTGCCAGCAGCCTGGGACAGGGGATTGGGGAGCAGTACTTC. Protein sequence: CASSLGQGIGEQYF.

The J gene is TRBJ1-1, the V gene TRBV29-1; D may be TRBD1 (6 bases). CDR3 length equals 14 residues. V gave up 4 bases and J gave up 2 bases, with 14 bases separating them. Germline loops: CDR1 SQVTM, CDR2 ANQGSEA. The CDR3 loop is CSVVGGSGNTEAFF. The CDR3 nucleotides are TGCAGCGTTGTTGGGGGCTCGGGTAACACTGAAGCTTTCTTT. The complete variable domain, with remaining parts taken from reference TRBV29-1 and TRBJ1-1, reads SAVISQKPSRDICQRGTSLTIQCQVDSQVTMMFWYRQQPGQSLTLIATANQGSEATYESGFVIDKFPISRPNLTFSTLTVSNMSPEDSSIYLCSVVGGSGNTEAFFGQGTRLTVV.

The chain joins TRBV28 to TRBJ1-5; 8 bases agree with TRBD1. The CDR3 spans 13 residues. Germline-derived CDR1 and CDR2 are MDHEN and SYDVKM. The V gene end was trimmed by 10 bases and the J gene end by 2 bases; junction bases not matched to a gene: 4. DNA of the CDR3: TGTGCCACTTCGGACAGGGGCAATCAGCCCCAGCATTTT. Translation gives CATSDRGNQPQHF.

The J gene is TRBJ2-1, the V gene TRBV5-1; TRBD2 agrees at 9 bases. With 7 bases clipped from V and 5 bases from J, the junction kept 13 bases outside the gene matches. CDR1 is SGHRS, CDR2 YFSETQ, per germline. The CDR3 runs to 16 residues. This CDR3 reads CASQASGIKLDNEQFF. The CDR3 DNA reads TGCGCCAGCCAAGCTAGCGGGATCAAACTCGACAATGAGCAGTTCTTC.

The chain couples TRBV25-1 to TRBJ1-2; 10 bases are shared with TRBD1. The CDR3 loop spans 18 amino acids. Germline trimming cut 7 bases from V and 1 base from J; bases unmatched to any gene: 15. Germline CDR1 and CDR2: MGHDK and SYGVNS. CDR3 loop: CASNGFDSGTGVNYGYTF. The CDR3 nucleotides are TGTGCCAGCAATGGATTCGACTCCGGGACAGGGGTTAACTATGGCTACACCTTC.

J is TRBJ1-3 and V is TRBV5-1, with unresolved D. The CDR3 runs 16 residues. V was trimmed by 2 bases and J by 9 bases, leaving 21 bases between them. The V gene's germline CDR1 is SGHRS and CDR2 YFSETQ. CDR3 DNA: TGCGCCAGCAGCTTCGAGGCCGTAACCTCTGGATCCACCATATATTTT. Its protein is CASSFEAVTSGSTIYF.

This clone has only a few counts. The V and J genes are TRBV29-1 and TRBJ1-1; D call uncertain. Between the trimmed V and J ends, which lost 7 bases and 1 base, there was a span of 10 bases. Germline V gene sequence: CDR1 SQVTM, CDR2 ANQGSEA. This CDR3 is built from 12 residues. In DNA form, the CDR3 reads TGCAGCGCAGACGGAGCGAACACTGAAGCTTTCTTT. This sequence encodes CSADGANTEAFF.

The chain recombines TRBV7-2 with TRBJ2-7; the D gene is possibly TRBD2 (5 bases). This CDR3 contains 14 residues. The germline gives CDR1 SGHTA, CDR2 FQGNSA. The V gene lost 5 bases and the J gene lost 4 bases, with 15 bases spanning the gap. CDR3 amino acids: CASSVLRPGYEQYF. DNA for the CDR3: TGTGCCAGCAGCGTTCTTAGGCCGGGGTACGAGCAGTACTTC.

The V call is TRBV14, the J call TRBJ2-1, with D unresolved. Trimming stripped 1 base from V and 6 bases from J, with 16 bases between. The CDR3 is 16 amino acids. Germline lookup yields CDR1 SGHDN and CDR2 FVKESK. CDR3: CASSQGRLITGNEQFF. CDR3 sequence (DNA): TGTGCCAGCAGCCAAGGAAGACTCATTACGGGCAATGAGCAGTTCTTC.

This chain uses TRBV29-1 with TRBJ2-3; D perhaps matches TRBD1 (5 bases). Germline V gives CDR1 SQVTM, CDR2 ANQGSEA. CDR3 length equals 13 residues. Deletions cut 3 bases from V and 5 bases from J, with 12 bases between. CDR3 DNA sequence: TGCAGCGTTGACGACGTGGGGCAAGATACGCAGTATTTT. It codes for CSVDDVGQDTQYF.

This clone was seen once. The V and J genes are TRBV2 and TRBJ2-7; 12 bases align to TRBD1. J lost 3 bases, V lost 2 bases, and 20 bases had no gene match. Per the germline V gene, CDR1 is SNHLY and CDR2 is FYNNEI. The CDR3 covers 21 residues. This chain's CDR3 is CASSEKWLRGQGAGVIYEQYF. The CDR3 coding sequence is TGTGCCAGCAGTGAAAAGTGGTTGAGGGGACAGGGGGCAGGGGTAATCTACGAGCAGTACTTC.

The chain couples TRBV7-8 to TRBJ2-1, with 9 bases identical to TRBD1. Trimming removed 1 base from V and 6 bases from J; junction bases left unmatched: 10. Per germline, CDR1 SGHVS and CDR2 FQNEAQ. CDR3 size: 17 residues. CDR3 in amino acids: CASSLVAGTGLLNEQFF. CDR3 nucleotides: TGTGCCAGCAGCTTAGTTGCCGGGACAGGGCTCCTCAATGAGCAGTTCTTC. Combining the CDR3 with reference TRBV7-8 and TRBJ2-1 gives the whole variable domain GAGVSQSPRYKVAKRGQDVALRCDPISGHVSLFWYQQALGQGPEFLTYFQNEAQLDKSGLPSDRFFAERPEGSVSTLKIQRTQQEDSAVYLCASSLVAGTGLLNEQFFGPGTRLTVL.